This T cell receptor beta chain stems from a study of blood T cell repertoires in COVID-19. Profiling relied on immunoSEQ multiplex PCR, and the TCRdb table lists in-frame clones only, not all of them. The sample records approximately 140,000 clones, roughly 84% being singletons. CDR1 and CDR2 from the germline V gene are GTSNPN and SVGIG (reference sequence). The CDR3 extends over 13 amino acids. Trimming cost V 6 bases and J 4 bases; bases outside gene matches: 4. The sequencing input was PBMCs or T cells enriched from blood (not recorded which). The rearrangement links TRBV30 to TRBJ2-2; TRBD1 aligns across 8 bases. This TCR came from a man in his fifties in a cohort exposed to, infected with or recovered from COVID-19 (not recorded which). CDR3 nucleotide sequence: TGTGCCTGTCAGGGGGCGGGCACCGGGGAGCTGTTTTTT. Its translation: CACQGAGTGELFF.